The source of this TCR beta chain is a study of T cells in localized non-small cell lung cancer. Study-wide results and caveats: Uninvolved nearby lung showed the greatest T cell clonality, exceeding that found in tumor.

Profiling relied on immunoSEQ multiplex PCR, and the TCRdb table lists in-frame clones only, not all of them. The sample yields some 51,000 clones, 75% to 90% seen once. The CDR3 contains 15 residues. V was pared by 3 bases and J by 4 bases, with 8 bases of the junction left unmatched. CDR1 and CDR2 from the germline V gene are GTSNPN and SVGIG (reference sequence). This clone was observed once. The antigen is not known. This receptor was obtained from a woman aged 40-75 years with stage I lung adenocarcinoma. The sequencing here drew on peripheral blood, taken before any cancer treatment. The rearrangement uses TRBV30 and TRBJ2-2; 7 bases line up with TRBD1. The CDR3 DNA reads TGTGCCTGGAGAAGGGGGCCGGCGGGCACCGGGGAGCTGTTTTTT. Protein: CAWRRGPAGTGELFF.